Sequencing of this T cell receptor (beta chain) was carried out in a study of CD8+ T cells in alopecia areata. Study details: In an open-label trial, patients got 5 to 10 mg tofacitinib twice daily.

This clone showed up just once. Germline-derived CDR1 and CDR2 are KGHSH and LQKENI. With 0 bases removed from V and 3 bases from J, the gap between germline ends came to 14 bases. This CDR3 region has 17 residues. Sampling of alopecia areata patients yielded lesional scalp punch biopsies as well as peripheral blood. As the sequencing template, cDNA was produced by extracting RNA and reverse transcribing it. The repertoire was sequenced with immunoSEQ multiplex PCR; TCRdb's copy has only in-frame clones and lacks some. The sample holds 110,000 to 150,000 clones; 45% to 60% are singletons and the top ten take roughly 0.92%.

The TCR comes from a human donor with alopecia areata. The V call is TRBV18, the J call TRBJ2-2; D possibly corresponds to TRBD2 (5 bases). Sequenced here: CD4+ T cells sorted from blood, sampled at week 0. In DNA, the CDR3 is TGTGCCAGCTCACCACCAAATCCCTTCGGGGACACCGGGGAGCTGTTTTTT. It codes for CASSPPNPFGDTGELFF.